Sequencing of this T cell receptor (beta chain) was carried out in a study of T cell responses to AZD1222 COVID-19 vaccine. General observations from the study: White British people made up most donors, females outnumbered males, and clonal diversity was possibly underestimated. Mapped onto spike, vaccine-associated CD4 TCRs spanned it and were dominant at 160-218 and 743-854. Targets within unmutated variant regions were reportedly found for nearly half of spike-specific TCRs.

Notes on this clone: Its specificity is unknown.

Profiling relied on immunoSEQ multiplex PCR, and the TCRdb table lists in-frame clones only, not all of them. The table lists about 120,000 clones, roughly 88% of them singletons. The CDR3 contains 13 residues. The germline V gene has CDR1 MNHEY and CDR2 SVGAGI. Trimming took off 7 bases at V and 1 base at J, with 10 bases between the two ends. V gene TRBV6-5 combines with J gene TRBJ1-1, with D unresolved. The sample consisted of peripheral blood, taken on day 0 of AZD1222 vaccination. The TCR originated in an adult in good health. The CDR3 nucleotides are TGTGCCAGCATACCAGCTGGGAACACTGAAGCTTTCTTT. Translated, it gives CASIPAGNTEAFF.